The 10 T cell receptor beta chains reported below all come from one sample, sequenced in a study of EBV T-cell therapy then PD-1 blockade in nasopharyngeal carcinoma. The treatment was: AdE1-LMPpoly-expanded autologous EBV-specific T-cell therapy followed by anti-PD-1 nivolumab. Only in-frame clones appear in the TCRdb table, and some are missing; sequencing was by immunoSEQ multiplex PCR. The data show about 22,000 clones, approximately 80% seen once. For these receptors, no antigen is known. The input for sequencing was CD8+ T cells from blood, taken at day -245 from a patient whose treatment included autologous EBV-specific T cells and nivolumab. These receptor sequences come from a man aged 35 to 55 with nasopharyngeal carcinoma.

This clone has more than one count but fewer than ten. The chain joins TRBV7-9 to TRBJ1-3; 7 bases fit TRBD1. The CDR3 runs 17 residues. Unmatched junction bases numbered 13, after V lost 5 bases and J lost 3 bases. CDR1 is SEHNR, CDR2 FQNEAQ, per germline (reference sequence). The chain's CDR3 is CASSLTGFPLGGNTIYF. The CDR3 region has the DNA TGTGCCAGCAGCCTGACAGGGTTCCCACTCGGTGGAAACACCATATATTTT.

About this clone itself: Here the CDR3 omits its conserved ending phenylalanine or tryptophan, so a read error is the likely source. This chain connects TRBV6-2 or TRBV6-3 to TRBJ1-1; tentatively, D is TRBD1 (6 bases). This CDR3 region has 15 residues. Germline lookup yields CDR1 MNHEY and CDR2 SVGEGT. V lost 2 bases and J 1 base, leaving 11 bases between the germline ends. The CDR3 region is CASSYETGGNTEAFL. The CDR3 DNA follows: TGTGCCAGCAGTTACGAGACAGGCGGGAACACTGAAGCTTTCCTT.

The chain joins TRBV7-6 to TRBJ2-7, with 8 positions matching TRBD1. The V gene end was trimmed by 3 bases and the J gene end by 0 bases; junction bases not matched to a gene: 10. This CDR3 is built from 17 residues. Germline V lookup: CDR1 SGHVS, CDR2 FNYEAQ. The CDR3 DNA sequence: TGTGCCAGCAGCTTTGATCGGACAGGGAAGGCCTCCTACGAGCAGTACTTC. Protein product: CASSFDRTGKASYEQYF.

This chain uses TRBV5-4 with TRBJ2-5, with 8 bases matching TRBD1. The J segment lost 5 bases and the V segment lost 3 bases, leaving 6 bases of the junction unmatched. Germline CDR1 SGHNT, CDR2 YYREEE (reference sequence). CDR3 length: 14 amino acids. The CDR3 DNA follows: TGTGCCAGCAGCTCGATGACAGGGGAGGAGACCCAGTACTTC. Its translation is CASSSMTGEETQYF.

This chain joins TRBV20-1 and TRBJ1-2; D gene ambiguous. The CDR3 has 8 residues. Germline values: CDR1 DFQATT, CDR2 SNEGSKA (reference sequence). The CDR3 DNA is TGCAGGGGGTCGGGCTACACCTTC. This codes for CRGSGYTF.

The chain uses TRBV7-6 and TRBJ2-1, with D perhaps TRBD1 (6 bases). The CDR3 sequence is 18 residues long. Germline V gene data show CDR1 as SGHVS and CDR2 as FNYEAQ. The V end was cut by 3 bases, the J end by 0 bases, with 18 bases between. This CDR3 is CASSFGTQITLSYNEQFF. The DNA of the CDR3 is TGTGCCAGCAGCTTCGGGACACAAATAACCCTCTCCTACAATGAGCAGTTCTTC.

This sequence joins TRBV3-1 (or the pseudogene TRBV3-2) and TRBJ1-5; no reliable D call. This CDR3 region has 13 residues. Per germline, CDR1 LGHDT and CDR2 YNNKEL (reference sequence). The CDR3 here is CALRERPNQPQHF. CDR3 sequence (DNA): TGTGCACTCCGGGAAAGGCCCAATCAGCCCCAGCATTTT.

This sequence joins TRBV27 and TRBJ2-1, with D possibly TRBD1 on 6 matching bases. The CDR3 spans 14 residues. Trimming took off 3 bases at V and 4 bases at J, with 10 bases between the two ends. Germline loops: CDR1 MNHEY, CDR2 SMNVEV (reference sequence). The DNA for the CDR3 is TGTGCCAGCAGTTTGCAGGGGTTGTACAATGAGCAGTTCTTC. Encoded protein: CASSLQGLYNEQFF.

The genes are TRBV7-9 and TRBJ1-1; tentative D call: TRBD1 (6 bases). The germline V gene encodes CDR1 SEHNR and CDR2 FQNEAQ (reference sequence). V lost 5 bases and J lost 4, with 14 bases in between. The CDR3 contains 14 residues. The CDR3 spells CASSHVRGATEAFF. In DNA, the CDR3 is TGTGCCAGCAGCCACGTCAGGGGAGCCACTGAAGCTTTCTTT.

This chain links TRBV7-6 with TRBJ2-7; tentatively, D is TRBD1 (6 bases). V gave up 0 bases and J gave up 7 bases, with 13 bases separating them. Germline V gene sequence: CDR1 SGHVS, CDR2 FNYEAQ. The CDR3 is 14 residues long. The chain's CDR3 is CASSLARGSGEQYF. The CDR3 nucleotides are TGTGCCAGCAGCTTAGCCAGGGGAAGTGGTGAGCAGTACTTC.